The 14 T cell receptor beta chains reported below all come from one sample, sequenced in a study of response to subunit inactivated influenza vaccine. TCRdb analysed the RT-PCR reads with MiXCR anew, one entry per CDR3 protein. The sample contains about 520,000 distinct CDR3 sequences, around 9.9% of which appear only once. The specimen was PBMCs from blood, collected more than 35 days after vaccination. Receptors were obtained from a man aged 45-65 years who received an inactivated influenza vaccine.

This clonotype was counted between two and nine times. Written as DNA, the CDR3 is TGTGCCACCAGCACAACTGAGACCCAGTACTTC. Translated: CATSTTETQYF. The chain couples TRBV15 to TRBJ2-5; no clear D. This CDR3 spans 11 amino acids. Trimming cost V 4 bases and J 5 bases, with 5 bases left between them. The germline CDR1 and CDR2 sequences are LNHNV and YYDKDF (reference sequence).

This clonotype was picked up one time. The genes are TRBV30 and TRBJ2-1; 11 bases are a match to TRBD2. V dropped 4 bases and J dropped 5; count of bases not matched to a gene: 16. In germline, CDR1 is GTSNPN, CDR2 SVGIG (reference sequence). The CDR3 spans 18 residues. The CDR3 DNA is TGTGCCTGGATCCCCAGGGGGGCTAGCGGGAGGCCTAACAATGAGCAGTTCTTC. Translation gives CAWIPRGASGRPNNEQFF.

The chain links TRBV7-6 to TRBJ2-3; D is unresolved. Trimming removed 5 bases from V and 6 bases from J, with 9 bases in between. This CDR3 is built from 12 residues. Germline lookup yields CDR1 SGHVS and CDR2 FNYEAQ. The CDR3 nucleotides read TGTGCCAGCAGCCGGTACGGGGATACGCAGTATTTT. Its translation: CASSRYGDTQYF.

The table lists this clonotype with many counts. The chain joins TRBV12-3 or TRBV12-4 to TRBJ2-1; 9 nucleotides align to TRBD2. J lost 8 bases, V lost 1 base, and 3 bases had no gene match. The CDR3 is made up of 14 amino acids. For the CDR3, the DNA is TGTGCCAGCAGTTTAGGCGGGGGGGCCGATGAGCAGTTCTTC. As protein: CASSLGGGADEQFF.

This chain connects TRBV12-3 or TRBV12-4 to TRBJ2-2; possibly TRBD1 or TRBD2 for D (5 bases each). The length of the CDR3 is 16 residues. V was pared by 6 bases and J by 0 bases, with 14 bases between. CDR3 DNA sequence: TGTGCCAGCAGATCCCGGGGCGGCCCGAACACCGGGGAGCTGTTTTTT. Protein sequence: CASRSRGGPNTGELFF.

This clonotype was seen a handful of times. The V call is TRBV7-2, the J call TRBJ2-1; 8 bases agree with TRBD2. The CDR3 consists of 15 residues. From germline, CDR1 is SGHTA and CDR2 FQGNSA. J was trimmed by 5 bases and V by 7 bases; bases with no gene match: 10. The CDR3 DNA is TGTGCCAGCACCTTTCGGGGACTAGACGACAATGAGCAGTTCTTC. Its translation is CASTFRGLDDNEQFF.

This clonotype was seen repeatedly, ten times or more. The chain carries TRBV27 and TRBJ2-1; D uncertain. V lost 7 bases and J 6 bases, leaving 16 bases between the germline ends. From germline, CDR1 is MNHEY and CDR2 SMNVEV (reference sequence). This CDR3 has 14 residues. The CDR3 DNA reads as TGTGCCAGCACGGACGCCCCATGGGGCAATGAGCAGTTCTTC. This encodes CASTDAPWGNEQFF.

This clonotype has just a few counts. The chain combines TRBV12-3 or TRBV12-4 with TRBJ2-1; TRBD1 matches at 8 bases. The CDR3 length is 16 residues. Unmatched junction bases numbered 7, after V lost 2 bases and J lost 4 bases. This CDR3 is CASSLRTGSAYNEQFF. For the CDR3, the DNA is TGTGCCAGCAGTTTAAGGACAGGGAGTGCTTACAATGAGCAGTTCTTC.

The chain uses TRBV7-8 and TRBJ2-5; 11 bases align to TRBD2. V shed 2 bases and J 2 bases; nucleotides not matched to a gene: 4. CDR3 size: 16 residues. Germline V gives CDR1 SGHVS, CDR2 FQNEAQ. The CDR3 nucleotides read TGTGCCAGCAGCTTATCCCGACTAGCGGGACAAGAGACCCAGTACTTC. This translates into CASSLSRLAGQETQYF.

This clonotype was counted between two and nine times. This rearrangement joins TRBV10-3 to TRBJ2-5; no clear D gene. Germline values: CDR1 ENHRY, CDR2 SYGVKD. Trimming removed 4 bases at V and 2 bases at J, with 14 bases between. The CDR3 has 15 residues. The CDR3 spells CAISGGVLSQETQYF. CDR3 DNA sequence: TGTGCCATCAGTGGTGGGGTCTTATCTCAAGAGACCCAGTACTTC.

There are many counts of this clonotype. V gene TRBV5-6 combines with J gene TRBJ1-4; perhaps TRBD1 as D (6 bases). The germline V gene has CDR1 SGHDT and CDR2 YYEEEE. Between the trimmed V and J ends, which lost 4 bases and 1 base, there was a span of 17 bases. The CDR3 runs 17 residues. The CDR3 loop reads CASSGLGRGLTNEKLFF. CDR3 coding DNA: TGTGCCAGCAGCGGCCTGGGCAGGGGATTAACTAATGAAAAACTGTTTTTT.

The chain uses TRBV7-2 and TRBJ1-6; D perhaps matches TRBD1 (5 bases). CDR1 and CDR2 (germline): SGHTA, FQGNSA. CDR3 size: 16 residues. V lost 5 bases, J lost 7 bases, and 18 bases lay in between. The CDR3 DNA reads TGTGCCAGCAGCCCCAGTGCGGGGCGGCGGAATTCACCCCTCCACTTT. Translating it yields CASSPSAGRRNSPLHF.

This clonotype was seen a handful of times. This rearrangement joins TRBV6-1 to TRBJ2-7, with TRBD1 identical over 9 bases. Trimming at V came to 9 bases and at J to 4 bases, leaving 13 bases not matched to a gene. Germline loops: CDR1 MNHNS, CDR2 SASEGT. This CDR3 region has 15 residues. The CDR3 sequence: CASTWGTGPFYEQYF. CDR3 DNA sequence: TGTGCCAGTACATGGGGGACAGGGCCATTTTACGAGCAGTACTTC.

This chain uses TRBV6-2 or TRBV6-3 with TRBJ1-5; 7 bases are shared with TRBD1. The CDR3 length is 16 residues. The junction had 8 bases not matched to a gene; V was cut back by 0 bases and J by 6 bases. Germline CDR1 and CDR2: MNHEY and SVGEGT. CDR3 sequence: CASSYSRQGTSQPQHF. In DNA, the CDR3 is TGTGCCAGCAGTTACTCACGACAGGGTACCAGTCAGCCCCAGCATTTT.